This T cell receptor (beta chain) was sequenced for a study of control samples from healthy donors and cancer patients. Germline V gene lookup returns CDR1 ENHRY and CDR2 SYGVKD. Deletions cut 10 bases from V and 4 bases from J, with 16 bases between. There are 13 residues in the CDR3. The data were produced by immunoSEQ multiplex PCR, yet TCRdb's version contains in-frame clones alone and is incomplete. The data show about 160,000 clones, over 85% seen once. The sequenced sample consisted of blood. The sequence derives from a man under 40 in good health. The chain couples TRBV10-3 to TRBJ1-1; no definite D call. CDR3 sequence reads: CATSEAGRTEAFF. The CDR3 DNA follows: TGTGCCACATCCGAGGCGGGTCGCACTGAAGCTTTCTTT.